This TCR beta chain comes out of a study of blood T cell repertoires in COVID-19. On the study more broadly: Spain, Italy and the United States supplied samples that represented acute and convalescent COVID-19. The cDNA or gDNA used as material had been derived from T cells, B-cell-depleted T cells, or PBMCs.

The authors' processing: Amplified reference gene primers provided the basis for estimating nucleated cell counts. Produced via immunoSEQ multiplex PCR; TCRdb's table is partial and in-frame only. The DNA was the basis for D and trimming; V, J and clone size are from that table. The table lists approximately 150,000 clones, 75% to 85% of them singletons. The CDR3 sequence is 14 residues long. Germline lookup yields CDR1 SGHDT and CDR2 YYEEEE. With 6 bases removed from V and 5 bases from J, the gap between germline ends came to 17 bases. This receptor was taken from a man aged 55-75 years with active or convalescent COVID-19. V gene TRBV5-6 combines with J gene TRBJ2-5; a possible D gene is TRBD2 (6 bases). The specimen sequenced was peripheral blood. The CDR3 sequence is CASTESGGEETQYF. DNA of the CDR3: TGTGCCAGCACCGAGTCCGGGGGAGAGGAGACCCAGTACTTC.